Listed below are T cell receptor beta chains from one sample, sequenced in a study of blood T cell repertoires in COVID-19. Assay used: immunoSEQ multiplex PCR; TCRdb lists only in-frame clones, some missing. Of around 300,000 clones in the sample, around 90% are singletons; the top ten hold 6.8%. The sample taken for sequencing was peripheral blood. The receptors were sampled from a young woman with COVID-19, enrolled during active disease. CDR3s include the opening cysteine and the closing phenylalanine or tryptophan.

CDR3: CASSPPTGGDTIYF
V: TRBV18

CDR3: CAISELSVWQYNEQFF
V: TRBV10-3

CDR3: CASSRGQGAANEKLFF
V: TRBV19

CDR3: CASSYAPPAYNEQFF
V: TRBV6-2/TRBV6-3

CDR3: CASSSLRGGGTGELFF
V: TRBV11-3

CDR3: CASSLAAAAYGYTF
V: TRBV7-2

CDR3: CATSGGLALIGTGELFF
V: TRBV24-1

CDR3: CASSIGSGSGDTQYF
V: TRBV19

CDR3: CASSEALGSRDRGNGYTF
V: TRBV2

CDR3: CASSIRIGGGRGTEAFF
V: TRBV19

CDR3: CASSQPGQGYEKLFF
V: TRBV4-1

CDR3: CASSPVRESNQPQHF
V: TRBV18

CDR3: CASSLSSPGAGGQYF
V: TRBV28

CDR3: CATSDPGTPRADTQYF
V: TRBV24-1

CDR3: CAIMRDSTMNTEAFF
V: TRBV10-3

CDR3: CATSDLRGSADTQYF
V: TRBV24-1

CDR3: CASRVTGGLYGYTF
V: TRBV19

CDR3: CASRRGGGGRQPQHF
V: TRBV28

CDR3: CATSDWDRGQETQYF
V: TRBV24-1

CDR3: CASRQGGNTEAFF
V: TRBV5-1

CDR3: CATSDLWGGRETQYF
V: TRBV24-1

CDR3: CASSLGLAGGPPIGSEQYF
V: TRBV27

CDR3: CASSLRGQGANEQFF
V: TRBV11-3

CDR3: CASSSRGGRVYNEQFF
V: TRBV7-2

CDR3: CSVDLAGALTTDTQYF
V: TRBV29-1

CDR3: CASSSQGKPQHF
V: TRBV7-9

CDR3: CASSAPGSFEAFF
V: TRBV7-9

CDR3: CASTLAGGPDEQFF
V: TRBV25-1

CDR3: CASSTPSYGYTF
V: TRBV9

CDR3: CASREWDRGQEGYTF
V: TRBV5-5

CDR3: CAWSVDRTGYEQYF
V: TRBV30

CDR3: CASMRTVSGNTIYF
V: TRBV7-9

CDR3: CASSQAGTGVSSPLHF
V: TRBV3-1/TRBV3-2

CDR3: CASSEVPGVREKLFF
V: TRBV6-1

CDR3: CSVPQGRETQYF
V: TRBV29-1

CDR3: CASSPRQGTEAFF
V: TRBV4-1

CDR3: CASRGGYSNQPQHF
V: TRBV2

CDR3: CASSPNRVHLGNTGELFF
V: TRBV18

CDR3: CASSQLAGESYEQYF
V: TRBV7-9

CDR3: CASSLGQGINQPQHF
V: TRBV4-1

CDR3: CASSVDGSSLIYEQYF
V: TRBV9

CDR3: CASSYSPVAGRGGYEQYF
V: TRBV6-2/TRBV6-3

CDR3: CASWGETNTGELFF
V: TRBV19

CDR3: CATSDLGQGNTGELFF
V: TRBV24-1

CDR3: CASRFRVAGGNEQFF
V: TRBV19

CDR3: CASRRGQNTEAFF
V: TRBV6-6

CDR3: CASSRTGGFYNEQFF
V: TRBV9

CDR3: CATAGTGSQPQHF
V: TRBV15

CDR3: CASSPRTASANTGELFF
V: TRBV11-3

CDR3: CASSPFPGGLYNEQFF
V: TRBV18

CDR3: CASSEPDRGADTQYF
V: TRBV10-1

CDR3: CASSYPPGGMDEQFF
V: TRBV28

CDR3: CASSRSAPRSDEQFF
V: TRBV7-9

CDR3: CASSFGLTGEKLFF
V: TRBV5-4

CDR3: CASSHDRDQQFF
V: TRBV5-8

CDR3: CASSKRVTYEQYF
V: TRBV21-1

CDR3: CATSRELMTGGQETQYF
V: TRBV15

CDR3: CASSQYRQGTLNIQYF
V: TRBV3-1/TRBV3-2